The present TCR beta chain was sequenced within a study of blood T cells in healthy people across ages. Study-wide findings and caveats: Naive and antigen-experienced cells could not be conclusively compared, given unsorted PBMCs.

Germline-derived CDR1 and CDR2 are LGHDT and YNNKEL (reference sequence). CDR3 length equals 15 residues. The germline V and J ends were trimmed by 2 bases and 3 bases, with 13 bases remaining between them. It was with a sample-barcoded 5' primer and a J-beta primer mix that a second PCR of roughly 7 to 12 cycles was run. TCRdb called the 5' RACE reads again in MiXCR, with one record for every CDR3 protein. This sample has approximately 960,000 distinct CDR3 sequences, with 25% to 30% found just once. Whenever a sample was processed, at least 6 million PBMCs were isolated. As concerns this clonotype: Its specificity is unknown.

The data also belong to a second study, concerning T cells of mothers and their children.

Specimen: blood. The J gene is TRBJ2-5, the V gene TRBV3-1; D is ambiguous. This TCR came from a woman aged 40 to 50 in good health. In DNA form, the CDR3 reads TGTGCCAGCAGCCAATCCCCGGGCGTCAAAGAGACCCAGTACTTC. The encoded protein is CASSQSPGVKETQYF.